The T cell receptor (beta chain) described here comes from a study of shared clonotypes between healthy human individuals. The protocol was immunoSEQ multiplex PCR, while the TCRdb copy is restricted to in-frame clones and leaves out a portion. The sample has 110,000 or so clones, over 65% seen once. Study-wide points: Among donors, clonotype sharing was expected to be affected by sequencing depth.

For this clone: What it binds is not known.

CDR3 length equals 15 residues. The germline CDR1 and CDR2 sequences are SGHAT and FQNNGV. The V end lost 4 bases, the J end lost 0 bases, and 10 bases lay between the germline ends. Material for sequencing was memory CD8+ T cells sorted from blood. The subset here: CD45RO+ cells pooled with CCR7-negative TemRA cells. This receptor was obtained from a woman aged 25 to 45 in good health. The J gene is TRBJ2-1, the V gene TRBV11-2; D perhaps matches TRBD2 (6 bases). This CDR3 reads CASSSGLSSYNEQFF. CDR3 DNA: TGTGCCAGCAGCTCGGGACTGAGCTCCTACAATGAGCAGTTCTTC.